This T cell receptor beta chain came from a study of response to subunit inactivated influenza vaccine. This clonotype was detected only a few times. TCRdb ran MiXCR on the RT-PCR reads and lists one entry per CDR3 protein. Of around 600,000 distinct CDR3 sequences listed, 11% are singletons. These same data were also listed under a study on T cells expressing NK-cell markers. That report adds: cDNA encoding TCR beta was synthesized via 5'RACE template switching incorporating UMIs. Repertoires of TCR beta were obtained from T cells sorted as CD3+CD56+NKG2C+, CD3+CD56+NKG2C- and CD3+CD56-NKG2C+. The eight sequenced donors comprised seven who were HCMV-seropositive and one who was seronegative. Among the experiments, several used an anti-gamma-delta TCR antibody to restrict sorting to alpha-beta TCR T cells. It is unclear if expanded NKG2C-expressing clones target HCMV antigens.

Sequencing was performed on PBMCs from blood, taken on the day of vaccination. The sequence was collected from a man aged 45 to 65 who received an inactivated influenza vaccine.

In DNA, the CDR3 is TGTGCCAGCAGTTTTCCGCCCCGGGGATACAATGAGCAGTTCTTC. This sequence encodes CASSFPPRGYNEQFF. The chain carries TRBV28 and TRBJ2-1; a possible D gene is TRBD2 (5 bases). The CDR3 is made up of 15 amino acids. CDR1 and CDR2 from the germline V gene are MDHEN and SYDVKM. The V end lost 3 bases, the J end lost 4 bases, and 13 bases lay between the germline ends.